This passage covers 18 T cell receptor beta chains from one sample sequenced in a study of T cell responses to AZD1222 COVID-19 vaccine. The method was immunoSEQ multiplex PCR; TCRdb's version includes in-frame clones alone and lacks a portion of them. The profile covers around 180,000 clones, with roughly nine tenths appearing a single time and about 3% taken by the ten largest. The sequencing here drew on peripheral blood, taken on day 0 of AZD1222 vaccination. All receptors derive from an adult in good health.

The rearrangement uses TRBV5-1 and TRBJ1-1; the D is unclear. Deletions cut 1 base from V and 7 bases from J, with 11 bases between. This CDR3 is 13 amino acids long. In germline, CDR1 is SGHRS, CDR2 YFSETQ. Written as DNA, the CDR3 is TGCGCCAGCAGCTTGACCCCAGAACATGAAGCTTTCTTT. As protein: CASSLTPEHEAFF.

V and J are TRBV5-1 and TRBJ2-2; the D gene is possibly TRBD1 (5 bases). The CDR3 totals 15 residues. The V end was cut by 3 bases, the J end by 6 bases, with 15 bases between. The V gene's germline CDR1 is SGHRS and CDR2 YFSETQ. In DNA form, the CDR3 reads TGCGCCAGCAGCTGGGGCCCCTCCAGGGCCGGGGAGCTGTTTTTT. Amino acids: CASSWGPSRAGELFF.

V is TRBV19 and J is TRBJ2-6; no clear D gene. CDR1 is LNHDA, CDR2 SQIVND, per germline (reference sequence). The CDR3 runs 15 residues. V was clipped by 1 base and J by 2 bases, with 6 bases between them. CDR3 sequence: CASSIGPPGANVLTF. The CDR3 DNA reads TGTGCCAGTAGTATAGGTCCCCCTGGGGCCAACGTCCTGACTTTC.

V usage is TRBV4-2 and J usage is TRBJ2-2; 10 bases map to TRBD2. Per germline, CDR1 LGHNA and CDR2 YNFKEQ. With 0 bases clipped from V and 5 bases from J, the junction kept 3 bases outside the gene matches. CDR3 size: 16 residues. CDR3 sequence: CASSQDLAGATGELFF. CDR3 DNA sequence: TGTGCCAGCAGCCAAGACCTAGCGGGAGCGACCGGGGAGCTGTTTTTT.

The chain employs TRBV6-1 and TRBJ1-1; D remains ambiguous. V was cut by 2 bases and J by 1 base, with 5 bases left in between. Germline assignment: CDR1 MNHNS and CDR2 SASEGT. The CDR3 has 13 amino acids. In DNA form, the CDR3 reads TGTGCCAGCAGTGAAACTGAGAACACTGAAGCTTTCTTT. Amino acid sequence: CASSETENTEAFF.

The CDR3 DNA follows: TGTGCCAGCAGCTTCCGGACAGCACCGGGATCTAACTATGGCTACACCTTC. Residues: CASSFRTAPGSNYGYTF. This chain links TRBV9 with TRBJ1-2; possibly TRBD1 for D (6 bases). This CDR3 contains 17 residues. Trimming cost V 4 bases and J 0 bases, with 19 bases left between them. Germline assignment: CDR1 SGDLS and CDR2 YYNGEE.

This chain connects TRBV5-1 to TRBJ2-5; TRBD2 matches at 8 bases. Germline values: CDR1 SGHRS, CDR2 YFSETQ. The CDR3 loop spans 16 amino acids. The J segment lost 2 bases and the V segment lost 4 bases, leaving 10 bases of the junction unmatched. The CDR3 here is CASSPLSGGRQETQYF. Here the CDR3 DNA reads TGCGCCAGCAGCCCGTTATCTGGCGGGAGGCAAGAGACCCAGTACTTC.

The genes are TRBV6-5 and TRBJ1-2, with D maybe TRBD1 (6 bases). Germline CDR1 is MNHEY and CDR2 is SVGAGI. Trimming took 2 bases from V and 5 from J, leaving 12 bases between them. The CDR3 has 14 amino acids. The CDR3 coding sequence is TGTGCCAGCAGTTACGAAATCAGGGGTTATGGCTACACCTTC. This encodes CASSYEIRGYGYTF.

The V call is TRBV24-1, the J call TRBJ1-2, with D perhaps TRBD1 (5 bases). Trimming shortened V by 3 bases and J by 7 bases, and 14 bases separated the two germline ends. Germline V lookup: CDR1 KGHDR, CDR2 SFDVKD. The CDR3 contains 14 residues. The CDR3 loop reads CATSDRRRGPGYTF. In nucleotides, the CDR3 is TGTGCCACCAGTGATCGGCGGAGGGGCCCTGGCTACACCTTC.

This chain joins TRBV18 and TRBJ2-7, with 7 bases fitting TRBD2. J was trimmed by 1 base and V by 3 bases; bases with no gene match: 9. The CDR3 totals 16 residues. CDR1 and CDR2 from the germline V gene are KGHSH and LQKENI. The CDR3 loop is CASSPKLAAFSYEQYF. CDR3 nucleotides: TGTGCCAGCTCACCGAAGCTAGCGGCCTTTTCCTACGAGCAGTACTTC. The full variable domain, rest sourced from reference TRBV18 and TRBJ2-7, is NAGVMQNPRHLVRRRGQEARLRCSPMKGHSHVYWYRQLPEEGLKFMVYLQKENIIDESGMPKERFSAEFPKEGPSILRIQQVVRGDSAAYFCASSPKLAAFSYEQYFGPGTRLTVT.

This rearrangement joins TRBV10-3 to TRBJ1-3; D is unclear. The CDR3 totals 15 residues. Deletions cut 1 base from V and 2 bases from J, with 9 bases between. Germline CDR1 and CDR2: ENHRY and SYGVKD. The CDR3 nucleotides read TGTGCCATCAGTGAGTTGGCACTTGCTGGAAACACCATATATTTT. Protein sequence: CAISELALAGNTIYF.

Regarding this clone: Other nucleotide sequences from this sample produce the same CDR3. The V gene is TRBV7-9, the J gene TRBJ1-1; D unresolved. The CDR3 runs 15 residues. The ends were cut back, 6 bases at V and 2 bases at J, with 16 bases in the middle. Per the germline V gene, CDR1 is SEHNR and CDR2 is FQNEAQ (reference sequence). This CDR3 is CASSPPGVSNTEAFF. The CDR3 DNA sequence: TGTGCCAGCAGTCCCCCCGGGGTCTCTAACACTGAAGCTTTCTTT.

V usage is TRBV10-1 and J usage is TRBJ2-2, with D uncertain. CDR3 length equals 16 residues. The V gene lost 3 bases and the J gene lost 6 bases, with 17 bases spanning the gap. Looked up from germline, CDR1 is WNHNN and CDR2 is SYGVQD (reference sequence). CDR3 nucleotides: TGCGCCAGCAGTGATCTACCGGGTCAACGATCCGGGGAGCTGTTTTTT. It translates to CASSDLPGQRSGELFF.

The chain is built from TRBV12-3 or TRBV12-4 and TRBJ1-6; TRBD1 aligns across 7 bases. Trimming removed 5 bases from V and 9 bases from J; junction bases left unmatched: 1. The CDR3 extends over 12 amino acids. The CDR3 bases are TGTGCCAGCAGTAGGGGGCGTTCACCCCTCCACTTT. Protein product: CASSRGRSPLHF.

J is TRBJ2-7 and V is TRBV18; TRBD2 aligns across 11 bases. CDR3 length: 14 residues. Trimming removed 6 bases from V and 6 bases from J; junction bases left unmatched: 7. Germline CDR1 is KGHSH and CDR2 is LQKENI. In nucleotides, the CDR3 is TGTGCCAGCTCGTTGACTAGCGGGATCGGCGAGCAGTACTTC. This sequence encodes CASSLTSGIGEQYF.

The chain links TRBV7-8 to TRBJ2-7; D is perhaps TRBD1 (7 bases). Germline V CDR1 and CDR2: SGHVS, FQNEAQ. This CDR3 has 15 residues. Trimming removed 1 base at V and 2 bases at J, with 12 bases between. In DNA, the CDR3 is TGTGCCAGCAGCTTAGTCAGGGGGGAAACCTACGAGCAGTACTTC. Its protein product is CASSLVRGETYEQYF. Drawing the rest from reference TRBV7-8 and TRBJ2-7, the complete variable domain is GAGVSQSPRYKVAKRGQDVALRCDPISGHVSLFWYQQALGQGPEFLTYFQNEAQLDKSGLPSDRFFAERPEGSVSTLKIQRTQQEDSAVYLCASSLVRGETYEQYFGPGTRLTVT.

The chain carries TRBV7-2 and TRBJ1-2; D remains unclear. Trimming removed 5 bases from V and 2 bases from J, with 3 bases in between. Germline CDR1 is SGHTA and CDR2 is FQGNSA. The CDR3 sequence is 11 residues long. CDR3 in amino acids: CASSRNYGYTF. The CDR3 region has the DNA TGTGCCAGCAGCCGCAACTATGGCTACACCTTC.

The CDR3 nucleotides read TGTGCCAGCAGTGACCAGATGTTCGGTTACAATGAGCAGTTCTTC. This gives the protein CASSDQMFGYNEQFF. The gene calls are TRBV6-1 and TRBJ2-1; D unresolved. Germline V gene data show CDR1 as MNHNS and CDR2 as SASEGT. The CDR3 runs to 15 residues. Trimming stripped 3 bases from V and 4 bases from J, with 13 bases between.